What follows is one T cell receptor (beta chain) and its context. Assay: immunoSEQ multiplex PCR; the TCRdb copy retains only in-frame clones and omits some. In the table there are 38,000 or so clones, roughly 90% of which are singletons. The data originate from a study of T cell changes during pregnancy in multiple sclerosis. Germline loops: CDR1 SGHTA, CDR2 FQGNSA. This CDR3 spans 16 amino acids. With V trimmed by 1 base and J by 7 bases, 7 bases remained unmatched. The rearrangement uses TRBV7-2 and TRBJ2-2, with 9 bases that match TRBD1. The sequence came from a female donor with multiple sclerosis, enrolled in a pregnancy study. The specimen was CD4+ T cells from peripheral blood mononuclear cells, collected in the third trimester of pregnancy. CDR3 DNA sequence: TGTGCCAGCAGCTTAGTTCGGACAGGGGAGGGCGGGGAGCTGTTTTTT. It translates to CASSLVRTGEGGELFF. The full variable domain, rest sourced from reference TRBV7-2 and TRBJ2-2, is GAGVSQSPSNKVTEKGKDVELRCDPISGHTALYWYRQSLGQGLEFLIYFQGNSAPDKSGLPSDRFSAERTGGSVSTLTIQRTQQEDSAVYLCASSLVRTGEGGELFFGEGSRLTVL.